This T cell receptor beta chain was recorded in a study of beta chain features in type 1 diabetes. Points from the study as a whole: For Type 1 diabetes patients, all four CD4+ subsets carried TCRB CDR3s that were moderately but significantly shorter. PCR might favor shorter templates, but any such skew would affect patients and controls equally.

Via the markers CD45RO/CCR7/CD25/CD127/CD95/CD27, stem cell-like memory, regulatory, central memory and naive CD4+ cells were sorted. On this clone itself: The antigen is unknown. Other DNA sequences in the sample encode the same CDR3.

Expressed TCRB transcripts were sequenced because the entire RNA isolate underwent reverse transcription. The assay was immunoSEQ multiplex PCR, and TCRdb's table has in-frame clones only and misses some. This table holds about 59,000 clones, around three fifths found once. Source material: Tregs from blood. The origin of this receptor is a woman aged 18-29 years in good health.

The CDR3 is CASSSQRGGYNEQFF. Written as DNA, the CDR3 is TGTGCCAGCAGCTCTCAGCGGGGTGGATACAATGAGCAGTTCTTC. The rearrangement uses TRBV7-2 and TRBJ2-1, with TRBD2 matching over 7 bases. V shed 4 bases and J 4 bases; nucleotides not matched to a gene: 7. The CDR3 is 15 amino acids. The germline V gene encodes CDR1 SGHTA and CDR2 FQGNSA.